This TCR beta chain was documented in a study of response to subunit inactivated influenza vaccine. TCRdb used MiXCR to reprocess the RT-PCR reads, holding one entry per CDR3 protein. The sample records 300,000 to 350,000 distinct CDR3 sequences, about 20% being singletons. The V segment lost 4 bases and the J segment 7 bases; nucleotides outside the gene matches: 9. The CDR3 has 16 residues. This clonotype was seen a few times. This chain connects TRBV5-3 to TRBJ1-5; 12 nucleotides agree with TRBD1. TRBV5-3 is flagged as an ORF with uncertain function. The TCR was taken from a man in his fifties or sixties who received an inactivated influenza vaccine. The input for sequencing was PBMCs from blood, taken about 20 months after vaccination. The CDR3 sequence is CARSLWGQGARQPQHF. As DNA, the CDR3 is TGTGCCAGAAGCCTCTGGGGACAGGGGGCAAGGCAGCCCCAGCATTTT.